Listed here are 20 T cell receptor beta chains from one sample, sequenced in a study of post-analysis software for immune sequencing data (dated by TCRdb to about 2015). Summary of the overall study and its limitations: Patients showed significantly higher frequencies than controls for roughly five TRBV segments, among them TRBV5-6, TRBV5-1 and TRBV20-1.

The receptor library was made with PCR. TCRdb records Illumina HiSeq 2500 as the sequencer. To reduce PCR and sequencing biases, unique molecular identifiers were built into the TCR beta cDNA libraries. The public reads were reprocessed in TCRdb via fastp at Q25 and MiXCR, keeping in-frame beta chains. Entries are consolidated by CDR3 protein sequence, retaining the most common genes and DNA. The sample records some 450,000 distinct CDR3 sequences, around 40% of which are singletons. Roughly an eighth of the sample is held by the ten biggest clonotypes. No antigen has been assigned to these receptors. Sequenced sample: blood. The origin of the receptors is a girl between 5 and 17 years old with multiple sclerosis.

This CDR3 is CASSYTRSGRISTDTQYF. The CDR3 DNA is TGTGCCAGCAGTTACACTCGAAGCGGACGAATTAGCACAGATACGCAGTATTTT. V usage is TRBV6-5 and J usage is TRBJ2-3, with D tentatively TRBD2 (5 bases). This CDR3 has 18 amino acids. Trimming took 2 bases from V and 0 from J, leaving 18 bases between them. Per germline, CDR1 MNHEY and CDR2 SVGAGI.

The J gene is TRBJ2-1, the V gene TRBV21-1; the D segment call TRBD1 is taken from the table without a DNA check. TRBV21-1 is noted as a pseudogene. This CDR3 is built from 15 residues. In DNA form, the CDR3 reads TGTGCCAGCAGCAGGGCCGCCGGGTTTTGGAATGAGCAGTTCTTC. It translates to CASSRAAGFWNEQFF.

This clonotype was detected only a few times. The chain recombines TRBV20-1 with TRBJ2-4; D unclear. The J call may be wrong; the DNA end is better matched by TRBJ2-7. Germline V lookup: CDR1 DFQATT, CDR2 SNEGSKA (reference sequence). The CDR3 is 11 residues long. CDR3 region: CSAVPAYEQYF. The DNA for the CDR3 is TGCAGTGCCGTCCCGGCCTACGAGCAGTACTTC.

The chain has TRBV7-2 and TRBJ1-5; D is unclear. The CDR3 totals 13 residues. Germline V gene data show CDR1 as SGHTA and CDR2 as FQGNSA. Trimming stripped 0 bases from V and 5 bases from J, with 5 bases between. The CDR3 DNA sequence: TGTGCCAGCAGCTTAGCCACTGATCAGCCCCAGCATTTT. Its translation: CASSLATDQPQHF.

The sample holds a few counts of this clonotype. CDR3: CASSPRDTHLTYNSPLHF. The CDR3 region has the DNA TGCGCCAGCAGCCCCCGGGACACCCACCTTACCTATAATTCACCCCTCCACTTT. The rearrangement links TRBV4-1 to TRBJ1-6; D might be TRBD1 (6 bases). The CDR3 spans 18 residues. Trimming left V 4 bases short and J 2 bases short, with 18 bases between. Germline assignment: CDR1 MGHRA and CDR2 YSYEKL.

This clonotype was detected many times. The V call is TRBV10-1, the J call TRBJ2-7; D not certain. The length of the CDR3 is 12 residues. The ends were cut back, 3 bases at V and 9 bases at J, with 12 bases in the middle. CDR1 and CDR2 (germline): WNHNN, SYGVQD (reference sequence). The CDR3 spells CASSDLETGQYF. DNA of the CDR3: TGCGCCAGCAGTGATCTGGAGACCGGGCAGTACTTC.

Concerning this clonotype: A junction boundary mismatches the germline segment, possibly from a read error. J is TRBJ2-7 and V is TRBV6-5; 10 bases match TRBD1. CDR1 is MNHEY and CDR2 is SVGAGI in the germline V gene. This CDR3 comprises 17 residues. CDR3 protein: CAGSSHLLGQGTYEQYF. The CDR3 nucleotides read TGTGCCGGCAGTTCTCATCTGTTGGGACAGGGGACCTACGAGCAGTACTTC.

This CDR3 reads CASRAQGPNTEAFF. CDR3 nucleotide sequence: TGTGCCAGCAGAGCACAGGGGCCGAACACTGAAGCTTTCTTT. V gene TRBV6-5 combines with J gene TRBJ1-1, with 7 bases that match TRBD1. The length of the CDR3 is 14 residues. With V trimmed by 6 bases and J by 1 base, 5 bases remained unmatched. Per germline, CDR1 MNHEY and CDR2 SVGAGI.

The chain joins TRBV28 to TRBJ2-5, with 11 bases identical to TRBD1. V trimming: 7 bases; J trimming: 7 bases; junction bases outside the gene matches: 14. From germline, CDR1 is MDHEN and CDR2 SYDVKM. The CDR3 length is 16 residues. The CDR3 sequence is CASIHEGQGALGTQYF. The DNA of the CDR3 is TGTGCCAGCATCCATGAAGGACAGGGGGCGTTAGGGACCCAGTACTTC.

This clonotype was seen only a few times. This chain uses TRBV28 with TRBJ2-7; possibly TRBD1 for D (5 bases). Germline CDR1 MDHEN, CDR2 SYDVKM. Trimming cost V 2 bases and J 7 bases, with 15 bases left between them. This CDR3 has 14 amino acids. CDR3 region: CASSLDRTASEQYF. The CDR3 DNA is TGTGCCAGCAGTTTAGACAGAACCGCCTCTGAGCAGTACTTC. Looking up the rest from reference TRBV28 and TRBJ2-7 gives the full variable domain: DVKVTQSSRYLVKRTGEKVFLECVQDMDHENMFWYRQDPGLGLRLIYFSYDVKMKEKGDIPEGYSVSREKKERFSLILESASTNQTSMYLCASSLDRTASEQYFGPGTRLTVT.

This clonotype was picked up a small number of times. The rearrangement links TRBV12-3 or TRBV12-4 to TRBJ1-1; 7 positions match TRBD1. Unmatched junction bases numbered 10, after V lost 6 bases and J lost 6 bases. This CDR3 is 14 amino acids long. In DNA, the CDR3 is TGTGCCAGCAGGGGGGACAGCGCCGGTCCTGAAGCTTTCTTT. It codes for CASRGDSAGPEAFF.

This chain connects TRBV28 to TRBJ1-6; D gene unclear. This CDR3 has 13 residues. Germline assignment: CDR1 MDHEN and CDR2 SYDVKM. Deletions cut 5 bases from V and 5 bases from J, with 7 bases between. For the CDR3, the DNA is TGTGCCAGCAGTATCAGGAATAATTCACCCCTCCACTTT. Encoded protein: CASSIRNNSPLHF. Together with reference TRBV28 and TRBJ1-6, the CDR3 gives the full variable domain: DVKVTQSSRYLVKRTGEKVFLECVQDMDHENMFWYRQDPGLGLRLIYFSYDVKMKEKGDIPEGYSVSREKKERFSLILESASTNQTSMYLCASSIRNNSPLHFGNGTRLTVT.

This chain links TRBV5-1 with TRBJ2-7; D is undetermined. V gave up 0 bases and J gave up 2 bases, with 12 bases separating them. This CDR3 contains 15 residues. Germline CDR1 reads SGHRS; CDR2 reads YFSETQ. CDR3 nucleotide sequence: TGCGCCAGCAGCTTGGCTAGGCACACTACCTACGAGCAGTACTTC. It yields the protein CASSLARHTTYEQYF.

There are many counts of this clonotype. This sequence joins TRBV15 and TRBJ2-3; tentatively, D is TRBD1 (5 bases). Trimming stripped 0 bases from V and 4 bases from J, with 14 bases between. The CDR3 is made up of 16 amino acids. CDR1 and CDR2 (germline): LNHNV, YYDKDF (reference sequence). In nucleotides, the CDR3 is TGTGCCACCAGCAGAGATCTTGTCACAGGTGCAGATACGCAGTATTTT. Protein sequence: CATSRDLVTGADTQYF.

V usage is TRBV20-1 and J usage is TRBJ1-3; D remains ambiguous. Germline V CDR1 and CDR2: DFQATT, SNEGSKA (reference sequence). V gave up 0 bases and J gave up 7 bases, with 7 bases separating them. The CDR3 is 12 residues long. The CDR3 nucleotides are TGCAGTGCTAGAGATCCTTTGAACACCATATATTTT. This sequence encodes CSARDPLNTIYF.

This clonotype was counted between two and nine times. Here the CDR3 DNA reads TGCGCCAGCAGCCTCGGGACACCCGGGACTAGCGACAAGCAGTACTTC. Protein: CASSLGTPGTSDKQYF. The chain has TRBV5-1 and TRBJ2-7, with TRBD2 matching over 10 bases. The germline gives CDR1 SGHRS, CDR2 YFSETQ. CDR3 length: 16 residues. J lost 8 bases, V lost 4 bases, and 15 bases had no gene match. Filled out from reference TRBV5-1 and TRBJ2-7, the complete variable domain reads KAGVTQTPRYLIKTRGQQVTLSCSPISGHRSVSWYQQTPGQGLQFLFEYFSETQRNKGNFPGRFSGRQFSNSRSEMNVSTLELGDSALYLCASSLGTPGTSDKQYFGPGTRLTVT.

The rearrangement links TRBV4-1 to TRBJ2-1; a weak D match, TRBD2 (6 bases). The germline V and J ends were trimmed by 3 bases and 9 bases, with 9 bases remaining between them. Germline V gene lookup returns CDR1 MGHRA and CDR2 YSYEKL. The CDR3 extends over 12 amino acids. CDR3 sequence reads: CASSHGSREQFF. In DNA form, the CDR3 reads TGCGCCAGCAGCCACGGGAGCCGTGAGCAGTTCTTC.

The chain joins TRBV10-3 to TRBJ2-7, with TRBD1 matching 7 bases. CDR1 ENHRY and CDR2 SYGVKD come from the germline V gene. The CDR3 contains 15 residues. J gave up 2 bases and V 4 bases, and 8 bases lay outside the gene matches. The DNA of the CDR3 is TGTGCCATCAGTGGTAGGGCAGGGGGTACCTACGAGCAGTACTTC. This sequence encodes CAISGRAGGTYEQYF.

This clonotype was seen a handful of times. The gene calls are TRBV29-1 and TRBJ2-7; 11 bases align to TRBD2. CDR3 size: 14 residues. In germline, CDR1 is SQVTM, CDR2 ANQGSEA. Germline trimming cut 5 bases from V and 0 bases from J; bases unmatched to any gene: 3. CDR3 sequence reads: CSVQLAGVSYEQYF. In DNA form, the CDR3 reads TGCAGCGTTCAACTAGCGGGAGTCTCCTACGAGCAGTACTTC.

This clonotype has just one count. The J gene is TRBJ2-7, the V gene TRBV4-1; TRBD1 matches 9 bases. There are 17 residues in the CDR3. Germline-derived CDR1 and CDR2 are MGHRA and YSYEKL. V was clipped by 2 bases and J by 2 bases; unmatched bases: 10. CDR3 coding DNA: TGCGCCAGCAGCCAATCACTCCGGGACAGGGCTCCCTACGAGCAGTACTTC. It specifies CASSQSLRDRAPYEQYF.